This T cell receptor (beta chain) was found in a study of shared T cell receptors in the human thymus. Data came from immunoSEQ multiplex PCR; TCRdb stores just in-frame clones and leaves some out. The data contain over 650,000 clones, around 87% of them singletons. The CDR3 has 17 amino acids. V dropped 1 base and J dropped 0; count of bases not matched to a gene: 5. Germline V CDR1 and CDR2: SGHDN, FVKESK. This same sample was also part of a study on human thymus T cells.

The chain is built from TRBV14 and TRBJ2-1, with 8 bases matching TRBD2. The TCR was taken from a boy less than two years old with a congenital heart defect. Sequencing was done on a sample of thymocytes. As DNA, the CDR3 is TGTGCCAGCAGCCAAGTTTACGGGACTAGCTCCTACAATGAGCAGTTCTTC. Protein: CASSQVYGTSSYNEQFF. The entire variable domain, with the rest obtained from reference TRBV14 and TRBJ2-1, is as follows: EAGVTQFPSHSVIEKGQTVTLRCDPISGHDNLYWYRRVMGKEIKFLLHFVKESKQDESGMPNNRFLAERTGGTYSTLKVQPAELEDSGVYFCASSQVYGTSSYNEQFFGPGTRLTVL.